The 6 T cell receptor beta chains reported below all come from one sample, sequenced in a study of blood T cell repertoires in COVID-19. Method: immunoSEQ multiplex PCR; TCRdb's copy keeps in-frame clones and lacks some. The sample lists just over 150,000 clones, approximately 95% occurring once. Sequencing was done on a sample of peripheral blood. The receptors were sampled from a woman in her 50s with acute or convalescent COVID-19.

V is TRBV20-1 and J is TRBJ1-5; 7 nucleotides line up with TRBD1. Germline V gives CDR1 DFQATT, CDR2 SNEGSKA (reference sequence). Trimming cost V 3 bases and J 2 bases; bases outside gene matches: 4. CDR3 length: 14 amino acids. This chain's CDR3 is CSASIGQGNQPQHF. CDR3 in DNA: TGCAGTGCTAGTATTGGACAGGGCAATCAGCCCCAGCATTTT.

The V and J genes are TRBV13 and TRBJ1-1, with 8 bases fitting TRBD1. Germline V gives CDR1 PRHDT, CDR2 FYEKMQ (reference sequence). J gave up 10 bases and V 2 bases, and 3 bases lay outside the gene matches. The CDR3 totals 12 residues. The CDR3: CASSLQQGGAFF. CDR3 nucleotides: TGTGCCAGCAGCTTACAACAGGGGGGAGCTTTCTTT.

The rearrangement joins TRBV12-3 or TRBV12-4 to TRBJ1-2, with TRBD1 identical over 7 bases. The CDR3 runs to 13 residues. J gave up 8 bases and V 0 bases, and 3 bases lay outside the gene matches. The CDR3 spells CASSLALGGGYTF. For the CDR3, the DNA is TGTGCCAGCAGTTTAGCGCTAGGGGGCGGCTACACCTTC.

The CDR3 protein is CASSPGQGLHEKLFF. CDR3 nucleotide sequence: TGTGCCAGCAGTCCCGGACAGGGACTACATGAAAAACTGTTTTTT. The rearrangement joins TRBV6-5 to TRBJ1-4, with 8 bases aligning to TRBD1. The CDR3 contains 15 residues. The V gene end was trimmed by 5 bases and the J gene end by 6 bases; junction bases not matched to a gene: 8. CDR1 MNHEY and CDR2 SVGAGI come from the germline V gene.

The gene calls are TRBV7-9 and TRBJ2-2, with TRBD1 identical over 10 bases. Trimming at V came to 5 bases and at J to 6 bases, leaving 6 bases not matched to a gene. This CDR3 comprises 15 residues. CDR1 is SEHNR, CDR2 FQNEAQ, per germline (reference sequence). The CDR3 DNA is TGTGCCAGCAGCCCACGACAGGGGGCTGCCGGGGAGCTGTTTTTT. This translates into CASSPRQGAAGELFF.

In this sample, this clone turned up once. V and J are TRBV25-1 and TRBJ1-1; D ambiguous. Trimming removed 2 bases from V and 4 bases from J, with 8 bases in between. The CDR3 length is 13 residues. The germline V gene has CDR1 MGHDK and CDR2 SYGVNS. CDR3 residues: CASSEPFSTEAFF. CDR3 in DNA: TGTGCCAGCAGTGAACCCTTTAGCACTGAAGCTTTCTTT.